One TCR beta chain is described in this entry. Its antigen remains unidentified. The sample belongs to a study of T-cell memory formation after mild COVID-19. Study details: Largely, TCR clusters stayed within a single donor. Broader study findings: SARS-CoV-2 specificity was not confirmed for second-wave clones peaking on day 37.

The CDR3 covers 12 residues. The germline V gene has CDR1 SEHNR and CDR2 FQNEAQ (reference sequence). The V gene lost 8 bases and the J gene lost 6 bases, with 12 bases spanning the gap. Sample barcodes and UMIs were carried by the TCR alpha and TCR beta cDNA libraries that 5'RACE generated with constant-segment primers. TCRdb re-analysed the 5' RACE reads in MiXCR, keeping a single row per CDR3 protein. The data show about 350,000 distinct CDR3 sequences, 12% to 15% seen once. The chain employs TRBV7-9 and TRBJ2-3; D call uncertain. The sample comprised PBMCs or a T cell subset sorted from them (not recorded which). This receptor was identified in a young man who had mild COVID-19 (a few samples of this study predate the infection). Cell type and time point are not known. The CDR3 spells CASVLTPDTQYF. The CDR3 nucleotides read TGTGCCAGCGTACTTACCCCCGATACGCAGTATTTT.